A selection of T cell receptor beta chains follows, all from one sample in a study of blood T cell repertoires in COVID-19. Here immunoSEQ multiplex PCR was the method, and the copy in TCRdb shows in-frame clones only, minus some. The sample includes 150,000 or so clones, around 83% seen only once; the top ten take 7.2%. The sequenced sample was peripheral blood. Receptors were obtained from a woman aged 45-59 years in a cohort sampled during active or convalescent COVID-19. The CDR3 runs from the conserved cysteine through the conserved F or W. D genes are given only for firm matches. Clone sizes are given selectively: once, few, many, or a class where the clone is expanded.

TRBD2	TRBV3-1/TRBV3-2	TRBJ2-3	-	CASSPGPGLAGRRDTQYF	TGTGCCAGCAGCCCAGGTCCGGGACTAGCGGGGCGACGGGATACGCAGTATTTT
-	TRBV5-6	TRBJ1-2	-	CASSYTGVNYGYTF	TGTGCCAGCAGCTACACAGGAGTGAACTATGGCTACACCTTC
-	TRBV12-5	TRBJ1-1	-	CASGLVLGRNTEAFF	TGTGCTAGTGGTTTGGTACTAGGCAGAAACACTGAAGCTTTCTTT
-	TRBV6-5	TRBJ2-7	-	CASSYSRGYAYEQYF	TGTGCCAGCAGTTACTCACGGGGGTATGCCTACGAGCAGTACTTC
-	TRBV3-1/TRBV3-2	TRBJ1-2	-	CASSYFYGYTF	TGTGCCAGCAGCTACTTCTATGGCTACACCTTC
TRBD2	TRBV5-1	TRBJ2-2	-	CASSLLGLLNTGELFF	TGCGCCAGCAGCTTGTTGGGACTACTAAACACCGGGGAGCTGTTTTTT
TRBD1	TRBV5-1	TRBJ2-2	-	CASSPGTAAEFGLFF	TGCGCCAGCAGCCCCGGGACAGCGGCAGAGTTCGGGCTGTTTTTT
-	TRBV3-1/TRBV3-2	TRBJ1-5	-	CATRGGNQPQHF	TGTGCGACTCGGGGAGGGAATCAGCCCCAGCATTTT
-	TRBV28	TRBJ2-7	-	CASSYIPDTGYEQYF	TGTGCCAGCAGTTATATCCCTGACACTGGCTACGAGCAGTACTTC
-	TRBV6-2/TRBV6-3	TRBJ1-2	-	CASSPPEEGYGYTF	TGTGCCAGCAGCCCCCCGGAGGAGGGGTATGGCTACACCTTC
TRBD2	TRBV4-3	TRBJ2-5	once	CASSQEYLAGGPMEETQYF	TGCGCCAGCAGCCAAGAATATCTAGCGGGGGGGCCAATGGAAGAGACCCAGTACTTC
TRBD2	TRBV6-6	TRBJ2-3	-	CASSEAVAGGSQYF	TGTGCCAGCAGCGAGGCTGTGGCGGGGGGGTCGCAGTATTTT
TRBD1	TRBV19	TRBJ1-3	-	CASSIAGTGAGNTIYF	TGTGCCAGTAGTATCGCCGGGACAGGGGCCGGAAACACCATATATTTT
-	TRBV30	TRBJ2-3	-	CAWSQGPSTDTQYF	TGTGCCTGGAGCCAGGGGCCAAGCACAGATACGCAGTATTTT
TRBD2	TRBV24-1	TRBJ2-1	-	CATSDASGGAIDNEQFF	TGTGCCACCAGTGACGCCAGCGGGGGGGCGATTGACAATGAGCAGTTCTTC
TRBD1	TRBV27	TRBJ2-5	many	CASSFHPGQKKETQYF	TGTGCCAGCAGTTTTCATCCGGGACAGAAAAAAGAGACCCAGTACTTC
TRBD1	TRBV30	TRBJ1-2	-	CAWSPRQGWVGYTF	TGTGCCTGGAGTCCCCGACAGGGTTGGGTTGGCTACACCTTC
TRBD1	TRBV19	TRBJ1-5	-	CASSGTGGEQPQHF	TGTGCCAGTAGTGGGACAGGGGGTGAACAGCCCCAGCATTTT
TRBD2	TRBV2	TRBJ2-5	-	CSGGKKETQYF	TGCTCGGGGGGGAAGAAAGAGACCCAGTACTTC
TRBD1	TRBV30	TRBJ2-7	-	CAWSKGTGRREQYF	TGTGCCTGGAGTAAGGGGACAGGGCGAAGAGAGCAGTACTTC
TRBD1	TRBV9	TRBJ1-4	-	CASSYQGADEKLFF	TGTGCCAGCAGCTATCAGGGGGCGGATGAAAAACTGTTTTTT
TRBD1	TRBV30	TRBJ2-1	-	CAWTGQGYNEQFF	TGTGCCTGGACCGGACAGGGCTACAATGAGCAGTTCTTC
-	TRBV6-1	TRBJ1-3	once	CASSDHTFSGNTIYF	TGTGCCAGCAGTGATCATACTTTCTCTGGAAACACCATATATTTT
-	TRBV4-1	TRBJ1-2	-	CASGSVSSYGYTF	TGCGCCAGCGGCTCAGTGTCCTCCTATGGCTACACCTTC
-	TRBV18	TRBJ2-3	-	CASSPGSGGQDTQYF	TGTGCCAGCTCACCAGGTTCCGGGGGTCAAGATACGCAGTATTTT